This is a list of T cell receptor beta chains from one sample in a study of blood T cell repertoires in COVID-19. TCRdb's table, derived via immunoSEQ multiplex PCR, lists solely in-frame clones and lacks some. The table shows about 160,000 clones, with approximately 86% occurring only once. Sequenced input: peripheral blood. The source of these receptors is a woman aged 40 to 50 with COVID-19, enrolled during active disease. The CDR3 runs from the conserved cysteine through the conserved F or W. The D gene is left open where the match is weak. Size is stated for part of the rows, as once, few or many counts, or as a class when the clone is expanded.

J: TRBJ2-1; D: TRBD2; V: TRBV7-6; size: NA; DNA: TGTGCCAGCAGCCCAAGGGGCTTAGCGGGGAAGGAGGGGCCCGATGAGCAGTTCTTC; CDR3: CASSPRGLAGKEGPDEQFF
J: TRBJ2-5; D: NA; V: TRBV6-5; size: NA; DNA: TGTGCCAGCAGCTCAAGCAGGCAAGAGACCCAGTACTTC; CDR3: CASSSSRQETQYF
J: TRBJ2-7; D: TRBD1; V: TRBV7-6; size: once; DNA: TGTGCCAGCAGGCCCGGGACAGGTCGTGGAAACGAGCAGTACTTC; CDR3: CASRPGTGRGNEQYF
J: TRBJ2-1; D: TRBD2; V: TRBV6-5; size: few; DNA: TGTGCCACCCGGGCGGGAGGTCCCCCCAGTGAGCAGTTCTTC; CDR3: CATRAGGPPSEQFF
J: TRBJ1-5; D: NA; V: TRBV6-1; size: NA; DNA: TGTGCCAGCAGTGAGGTCCCCCTAGGTGAACAGCCCCAGCATTTT; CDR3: CASSEVPLGEQPQHF
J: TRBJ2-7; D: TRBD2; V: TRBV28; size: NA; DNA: TGTGCCAGCAGCCCTGGGATAGCGGGCTCCTACGAGCAGTACTTC; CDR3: CASSPGIAGSYEQYF
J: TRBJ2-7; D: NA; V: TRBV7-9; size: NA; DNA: TGTGCCAGCAGCCCAGACTACTACGAGCAGTACTTC; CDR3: CASSPDYYEQYF
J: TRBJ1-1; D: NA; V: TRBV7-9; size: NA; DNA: TGTGCCAGCAGCTTGGGGCCGTTGAACACTGAAGCTTTCTTT; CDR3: CASSLGPLNTEAFF
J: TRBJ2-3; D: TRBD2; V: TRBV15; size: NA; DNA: TGTGCCACCAGCAGAGTCCCTAGCGGGAGGTCCTGGCGTACGCAGTATTTT; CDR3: CATSRVPSGRSWRTQYF
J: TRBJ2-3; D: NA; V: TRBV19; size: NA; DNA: TGTGCCAGTACCTCTGAACAGTATAGCACAGATACGCAGTATTTT; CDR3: CASTSEQYSTDTQYF
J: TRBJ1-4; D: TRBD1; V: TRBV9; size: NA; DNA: TGTGCCAGCAGCGTAGGCCCGGGGGCGACAGGGGCGAAACTGTTTTTT; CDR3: CASSVGPGATGAKLFF
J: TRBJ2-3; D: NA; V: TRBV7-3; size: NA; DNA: TGTGCCAGCAGCTTAACTGGCAGAGAGGGTACGCAGTATTTT; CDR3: CASSLTGREGTQYF
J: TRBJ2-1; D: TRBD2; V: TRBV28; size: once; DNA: TGTGCCAGCAGTGGGGATATCGGGAGGTGGAATGAGCAGTTCTTC; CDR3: CASSGDIGRWNEQFF
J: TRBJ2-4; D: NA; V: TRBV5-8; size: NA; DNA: TGTGCCAGCAGCCCGAACCGGGACACCGGAAAAAACATTCAGTACTTC; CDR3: CASSPNRDTGKNIQYF
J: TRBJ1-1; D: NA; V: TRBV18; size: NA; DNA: TGTGCCAGCTCACCGGGAGGGGTGAACACTGAAGCTTTCTTT; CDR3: CASSPGGVNTEAFF
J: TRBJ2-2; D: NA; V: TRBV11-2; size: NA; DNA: TGTGCCAGCACCACGGGGGTTGGGGGTTCGGGAACCGGGGAGCTGTTTTTT; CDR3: CASTTGVGGSGTGELFF
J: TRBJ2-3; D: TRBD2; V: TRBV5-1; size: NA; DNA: TGCGCCAGCAGCGCCGGACTAGCGGGTAACACAGATACGCAGTATTTT; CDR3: CASSAGLAGNTDTQYF
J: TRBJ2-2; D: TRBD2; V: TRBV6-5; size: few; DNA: TGTGCCAGCACCGACGAGGGAGGGAGTTACGGGGAGCTGTTTTTT; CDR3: CASTDEGGSYGELFF
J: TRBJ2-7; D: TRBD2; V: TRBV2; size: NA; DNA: TGTGCCAGCAGTGCTACTAGCGGGAGGGGGTCCGAGCAGTACTTC; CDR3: CASSATSGRGSEQYF
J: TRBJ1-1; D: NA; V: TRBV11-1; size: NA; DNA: TGTGCCAGCAGCTTTCAAAACGGGGGAGGCACTGAAGCTTTCTTT; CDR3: CASSFQNGGGTEAFF
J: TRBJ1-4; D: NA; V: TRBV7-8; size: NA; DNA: TGTGCCAGCAGCTTAGTAAGAGCAACTAATGAAAAACTGTTTTTT; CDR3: CASSLVRATNEKLFF
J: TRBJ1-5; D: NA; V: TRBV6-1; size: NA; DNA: TGTGCCAGCAGTCCCCTACAGGGAAATCAGCCCCAGCATTTT; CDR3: CASSPLQGNQPQHF
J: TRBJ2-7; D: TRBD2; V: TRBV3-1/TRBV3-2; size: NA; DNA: TGTGCCAGCAGCGACCCAGCGGGAGCGGCCTACGAGCAGTACTTC; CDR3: CASSDPAGAAYEQYF
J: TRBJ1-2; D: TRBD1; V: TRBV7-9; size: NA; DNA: TGTGCCAGCAGCGTGCCGGGACAGGGAAACTATGGCTACACCTTC; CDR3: CASSVPGQGNYGYTF
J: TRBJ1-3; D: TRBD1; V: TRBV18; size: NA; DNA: TGTGCCAGCTCACCGGGGACAGGGAAATTCTCTGGAAACACCATATATTTT; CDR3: CASSPGTGKFSGNTIYF
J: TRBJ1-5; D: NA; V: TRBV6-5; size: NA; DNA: TGTGCCAGCAGACCAGACAGGAAAGATCAGCCCCAGCATTTT; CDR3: CASRPDRKDQPQHF
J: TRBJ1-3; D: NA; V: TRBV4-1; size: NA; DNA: TGCGCCAGCAGACAACAACAGGGTTCTGGAAACACCATATATTTT; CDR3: CASRQQQGSGNTIYF
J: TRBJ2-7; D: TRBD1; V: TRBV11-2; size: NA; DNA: TGTGCCAGCAGCTCGACAGGGGTCGAGCAGTACTTC; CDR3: CASSSTGVEQYF
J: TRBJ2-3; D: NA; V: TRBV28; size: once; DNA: TGTGCCAGCAGTCCCAGGGGCAGGGTTGTTGATACGCAGTATTTT; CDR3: CASSPRGRVVDTQYF
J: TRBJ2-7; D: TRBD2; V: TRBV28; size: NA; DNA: TGTGCCAGCAGTGTCGGACTAGCTGGCTACGAGCAGTACTTC; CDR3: CASSVGLAGYEQYF
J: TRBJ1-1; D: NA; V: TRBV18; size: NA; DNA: TGTGCCAGCTCACCTTCAGGTCAGAACACTGAAGCTTTCTTT; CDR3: CASSPSGQNTEAFF
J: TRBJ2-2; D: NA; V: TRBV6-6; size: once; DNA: TGTGCCAGCAGGCCCTGGCAGGGTGTGGAGGAGCTGTTTTTT; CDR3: CASRPWQGVEELFF
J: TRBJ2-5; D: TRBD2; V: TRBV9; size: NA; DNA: TGTGCCAGCAGCTTAGGACTAGCGGGAGAGACCCAGTACTTC; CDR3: CASSLGLAGETQYF
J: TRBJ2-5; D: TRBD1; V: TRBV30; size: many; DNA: TGTGCCTGGAGTTACAGGGGAAAGACCCAGTACTTC; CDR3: CAWSYRGKTQYF
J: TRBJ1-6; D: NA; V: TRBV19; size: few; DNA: TGTGCCAGTACTAACGGTGTTAATTCACCCCTCCACTTT; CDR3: CASTNGVNSPLHF
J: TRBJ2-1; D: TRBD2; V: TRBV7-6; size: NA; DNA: TGTGCCAGCAGCTTAAGCCCAGCGGGGGCATATAATGAGCAGTTCTTC; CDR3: CASSLSPAGAYNEQFF
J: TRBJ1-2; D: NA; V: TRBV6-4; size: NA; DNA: TGTGCCAGCAGTGAAAGTGCAGGAGGAAACTATGGCTACACCTTC; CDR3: CASSESAGGNYGYTF
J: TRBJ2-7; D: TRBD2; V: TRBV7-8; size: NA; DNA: TGTGCCAGCAGCTTAGCCCTAGCGGGAGATATGCAGCAGTACTTC; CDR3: CASSLALAGDMQQYF
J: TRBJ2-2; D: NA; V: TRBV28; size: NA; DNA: TGTGCCAGCAGTTTCCTCTCGTGGACAGAGAACACCGGGGAGCTGTTTTTT; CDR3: CASSFLSWTENTGELFF
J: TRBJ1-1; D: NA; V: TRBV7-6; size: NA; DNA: TGTGCCAGCAGCCCCCGGGGGGGGTCCACTGAAGCTTTCTTT; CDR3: CASSPRGGSTEAFF
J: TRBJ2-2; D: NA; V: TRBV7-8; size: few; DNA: TGTGCCAGCAGCTTTAACCGGGAATCGAACACCGGGGAGCTGTTTTTT; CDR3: CASSFNRESNTGELFF
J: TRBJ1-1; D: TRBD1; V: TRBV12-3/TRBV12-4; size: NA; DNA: TGTGCCAGCAGTCAGGGACAGGGAGAAGCTTTCTTT; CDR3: CASSQGQGEAFF
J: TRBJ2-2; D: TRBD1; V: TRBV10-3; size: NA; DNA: TGTGCCATCAGTAACAGGGGGACCGGGGAGCTGTTTTTT; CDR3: CAISNRGTGELFF
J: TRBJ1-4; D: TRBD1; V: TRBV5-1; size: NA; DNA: TGCGCCAGCAGCCAAACGACAGGGGGCGGCGAAAAACTGTTTTTT; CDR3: CASSQTTGGGEKLFF
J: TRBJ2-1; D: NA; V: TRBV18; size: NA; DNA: TGTGCCAGCTCACCCCGGGACACCTACAATGAGCAGTTCTTC; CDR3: CASSPRDTYNEQFF